Included here is one T cell receptor (beta chain) sequence, with context. Its antigen is unidentified. This entry comes from a study of cytomegalovirus exposure and HLA in healthy donors. Study findings and constraints: Most TCR sequences were uncommon, yet certain public TCRs appeared in many donors. Some highly shared sequence variants likely arose as a pipeline artifact.

This CDR3 spans 17 amino acids. Looked up from germline, CDR1 is SGHDT and CDR2 is YYEEEE. V lost 3 bases and J lost 4; bases outside the gene matches: 12. Vbeta (60) and Jbeta (13) primers were used in the PCR. Repertoires were generated with immunoSEQ multiplex PCR, while TCRdb's copy carries only in-frame clones and drops some. The sample includes approximately 200,000 clones, more than 70% of them seen just once. No record was made of this donor's CMV serostatus. This receptor was identified in a human donor in good health. The genes are TRBV5-6 and TRBJ1-3; the match to TRBD1 covers 8 bases. Sequenced: PBMCs. The CDR3 loop is CASSSPDDRGLGNTIYF. As DNA, the CDR3 is TGTGCCAGCAGCTCACCTGATGACAGGGGATTAGGAAACACCATATATTTT.